What follows are 5 T cell receptor beta chains derived from one specimen sequenced in a study of radiotherapy plus CTLA-4 blockade in lung cancer. The repertoire was sequenced with immunoSEQ multiplex PCR; TCRdb's copy has only in-frame clones and lacks some. Seen here are fewer than 50,000 clones, 50% to 70% observed once, and the top ten hold around 18%. Source: peripheral blood, taken from a patient treated with radiotherapy plus ipilimumab. Receptor source: a human donor with non-small cell lung cancer who had a partial response to radiotherapy plus ipilimumab.

This clone was recorded a few times. The chain recombines TRBV7-3 with TRBJ2-1, with D possibly TRBD1 on 6 matching bases. Germline V CDR1 and CDR2: SGHTA, FQGTGA. V lost 2 bases and J lost 9, with 17 bases in between. The CDR3 is 15 amino acids. The CDR3 is CASSLEHRAAGEQFF. CDR3 sequence (DNA): TGTGCCAGCAGCTTAGAACACAGGGCCGCCGGTGAGCAGTTCTTC.

The rearrangement links TRBV30 to TRBJ1-2; no reliable D call. Germline V gives CDR1 GTSNPN, CDR2 SVGIG (reference sequence). The CDR3 spans 13 residues. Deletions cut 1 base from V and 4 bases from J, with 10 bases between. CDR3 sequence reads: CAWSERVFYGYTF. The CDR3 DNA reads as TGTGCCTGGAGTGAACGGGTCTTCTATGGCTACACCTTC.

The chain uses TRBV9 and TRBJ1-1, with D possibly matching TRBD1 (5 bases). Looked up from germline, CDR1 is SGDLS and CDR2 is YYNGEE. The CDR3 runs 13 residues. V was trimmed by 4 bases and J by 3 bases, leaving 10 bases between them. The CDR3 here is CASSPPGDTEAFF. CDR3 sequence (DNA): TGTGCCAGCAGCCCGCCGGGGGACACTGAAGCTTTCTTT.

The chain combines TRBV7-2 with TRBJ1-5; 9 nucleotides align to TRBD1. CDR1 is SGHTA, CDR2 FQGNSA, per germline. V gave up 4 bases and J gave up 6 bases; unmatched junction bases: 7. The CDR3 runs to 15 residues. The CDR3 reads CASSSGTGLSQPQHF. The CDR3 DNA reads as TGTGCCAGCAGCTCCGGGACAGGGTTGAGTCAGCCCCAGCATTTT. Filled out from reference TRBV7-2 and TRBJ1-5, the complete variable domain reads GAGVSQSPSNKVTEKGKDVELRCDPISGHTALYWYRQSLGQGLEFLIYFQGNSAPDKSGLPSDRFSAERTGGSVSTLTIQRTQQEDSAVYLCASSSGTGLSQPQHFGDGTRLSIL.

In its sample, this clone was seen a few times. The chain employs TRBV11-2 and TRBJ1-5; 7 positions match TRBD1. The CDR3 is made up of 13 amino acids. The trim removed 9 bases at V and 6 bases at J, leaving 8 bases unmatched. Germline-derived CDR1 and CDR2 are SGHAT and FQNNGV. The CDR3 bases are TGTGCCAGTACTACAGGGGCGGGTCAGCCCCAGCATTTT. It yields the protein CASTTGAGQPQHF.